Shown below are 23 T cell receptor beta chains from a single sample sequenced in a study of blood T cell repertoires in COVID-19. This table comes from immunoSEQ multiplex PCR, and its TCRdb copy is limited to in-frame clones, with some not included. The sample has some 80,000 clones, roughly 80% seen once. Sequencing input: peripheral blood. The receptors were sampled from a human donor in a cohort sampled during active COVID-19.

The chain links TRBV18 to TRBJ1-4; no firm D call. Germline V CDR1 and CDR2: KGHSH, LQKENI. V was cut by 3 bases and J by 7 bases, with 12 bases left in between. CDR3 length: 14 residues. The CDR3 protein is CASSPPGDAEKLFF. The CDR3 DNA reads TGTGCCAGCTCACCCCCCGGGGATGCTGAAAAACTGTTTTTT.

The chain is built from TRBV7-9 and TRBJ1-4, with a weak D call TRBD1 (5 bases). CDR1 and CDR2 from the germline V gene are SEHNR and FQNEAQ (reference sequence). The V end lost 4 bases, the J end lost 4 bases, and 16 bases lay between the germline ends. This CDR3 comprises 16 residues. For the CDR3, the DNA is TGTGCCAGCAGCTCCGACCCCAGGGTTCGTAATGAAAAACTGTTTTTT. Its translation: CASSSDPRVRNEKLFF.

This clone was seen just once. The chain combines TRBV5-1 with TRBJ1-4, with 11 bases identical to TRBD1. With V trimmed by 3 bases and J by 7 bases, 5 bases remained unmatched. Germline CDR1 SGHRS, CDR2 YFSETQ. CDR3 length equals 15 residues. CDR3 region: CASSSRTGGGEKLFF. The CDR3 DNA sequence: TGCGCCAGCAGCTCTCGGACAGGGGGCGGTGAAAAACTGTTTTTT.

In its sample, this clone was seen a few times. This chain links TRBV4-1 with TRBJ2-5; 12 positions match TRBD2. Per germline, CDR1 MGHRA and CDR2 YSYEKL. The CDR3 is made up of 16 amino acids. V was pared by 4 bases and J by 1 base, with 4 bases of the junction left unmatched. The CDR3 reads CASSRWTSGVQETQYF. The CDR3 DNA reads as TGCGCCAGCAGCCGCTGGACTAGCGGGGTCCAAGAGACCCAGTACTTC.

The chain combines TRBV6-5 with TRBJ1-3; D is uncertain. Germline CDR1 MNHEY, CDR2 SVGAGI. The CDR3 has 14 residues. V lost 6 bases to trimming and J lost 0 bases, with 9 bases between them. This CDR3 reads CASSIDFSGNTIYF. DNA for the CDR3: TGTGCCAGCAGCATAGATTTCTCTGGAAACACCATATATTTT.

This chain links TRBV13 with TRBJ2-7, with a possible D match to TRBD1 (6 bases). The length of the CDR3 is 15 residues. Germline values: CDR1 PRHDT, CDR2 FYEKMQ (reference sequence). Deletions cut 0 bases from V and 3 bases from J, with 12 bases between. Written as DNA, the CDR3 is TGTGCCAGCAGCTTAGGCAGGGGCTTAAACTACGAGCAGTACTTC. The encoded protein is CASSLGRGLNYEQYF.

The rearrangement joins TRBV4-1 to TRBJ1-6, with D maybe TRBD1 (6 bases). This CDR3 has 16 amino acids. Trimming removed 1 base at V and 10 bases at J, with 17 bases between. Germline values: CDR1 MGHRA, CDR2 YSYEKL. The CDR3 DNA follows: TGCGCCAGCAGCCAAGGAGGGGCAGGGGAGCGATCACCCCTCCACTTT. Encoded protein: CASSQGGAGERSPLHF.

This sequence joins TRBV28 and TRBJ2-3, with D tentatively TRBD1 (6 bases). CDR3 length: 14 residues. Germline-derived CDR1 and CDR2 are MDHEN and SYDVKM. Deletions cut 7 bases from V and 1 base from J, with 12 bases between. The CDR3 nucleotides read TGTGCCAGCAAAGGGGGTAGTGGCACAGATACGCAGTATTTT. Translation: CASKGGSGTDTQYF.

About this clone: One end of the junction is discordant with germline, which a read error may explain. CDR3 sequence (DNA): TGTGCCAGCAGCATGACAGAACCTAACTCTGGCTACACCTTC. It specifies CASSMTEPNSGYTF. This rearrangement joins TRBV9 to TRBJ1-2, with a tentative D call TRBD1 (5 bases). Germline CDR1 SGDLS, CDR2 YYNGEE. The CDR3 length is 14 residues.

This chain links TRBV5-4 with TRBJ1-1; 8 bases map to TRBD1. This CDR3 comprises 15 residues. CDR1 is SGHNT, CDR2 YYREEE, per germline (reference sequence). The J segment lost 4 bases and the V segment lost 4 bases, leaving 9 bases of the junction unmatched. CDR3 bases: TGTGCCAGCAGCCTACAGGGGGGGGGAGGCACTGAAGCTTTCTTT. Amino acid sequence: CASSLQGGGGTEAFF.

J is TRBJ1-1 and V is TRBV15; tentative D call: TRBD1 (6 bases). CDR1 is LNHNV, CDR2 YYDKDF, per germline (reference sequence). The CDR3 contains 14 residues. The V and J ends lost 3 bases and 3 bases respectively, with 11 bases between them. The CDR3 sequence: CATSRTAGDTEAFF. For the CDR3, the DNA is TGTGCCACCAGCAGGACCGCAGGGGACACTGAAGCTTTCTTT.

Only a few counts were recorded for this clone. This chain connects TRBV7-5 to TRBJ1-4; TRBD1, the table's D call, was not compared with the DNA. TRBV7-5 is recorded as a pseudogene. This CDR3 region has 15 residues. The CDR3 protein is CVRRVQGARGEKLFF. The CDR3 DNA sequence: TGTGTCAGAAGAGTACAGGGGGCGCGGGGGGAAAAACTGTTTTTT.

This clone showed up just once. The chain carries TRBV10-3 and TRBJ1-1, with 7 bases identical to TRBD1. J was trimmed by 3 bases and V by 2 bases; bases with no gene match: 6. The CDR3 length is 15 residues. Germline assignment: CDR1 ENHRY and CDR2 SYGVKD. In nucleotides, the CDR3 is TGTGCCATCAGTGAGCCCGAGACAGGGCACACTGAAGCTTTCTTT. This sequence encodes CAISEPETGHTEAFF.

This rearrangement joins TRBV30 to TRBJ1-4, with TRBD1 identical over 7 bases. Germline CDR1 and CDR2: GTSNPN and SVGIG (reference sequence). Trimming at V came to 4 bases and at J to 2 bases, leaving 7 bases not matched to a gene. The CDR3 consists of 15 residues. This CDR3 is CAWIRQGTTNEKLFF. As DNA, the CDR3 is TGTGCCTGGATTAGACAGGGAACCACTAATGAAAAACTGTTTTTT.

V and J are TRBV7-2 and TRBJ2-7, with a weak D call TRBD2 (5 bases). The V end lost 3 bases, the J end lost 3 bases, and 15 bases lay between the germline ends. CDR3 length equals 15 residues. Germline V lookup: CDR1 SGHTA, CDR2 FQGNSA. The CDR3 here is CASSFFLVGSYEQYF. The CDR3 DNA reads as TGTGCCAGCAGCTTCTTTTTAGTGGGGAGCTACGAGCAGTACTTC.

The CDR3: CASSEGYEQYF. DNA for the CDR3: TGTGCCAGCAGCGAGGGTTACGAGCAGTACTTC. The V gene is TRBV13, the J gene TRBJ2-7; weak D call: TRBD2 (5 bases). The CDR3 spans 11 residues. The germline gives CDR1 PRHDT, CDR2 FYEKMQ (reference sequence). The V end lost 5 bases, the J end lost 4 bases, and 6 bases lay between the germline ends.

In this sample, this clone turned up once. The rearrangement uses TRBV15 and TRBJ2-7, with 15 bases that match TRBD2. CDR3 length: 16 amino acids. The germline V gene encodes CDR1 LNHNV and CDR2 YYDKDF (reference sequence). Unmatched junction bases numbered 9, after V lost 0 bases and J lost 12 bases. In DNA form, the CDR3 reads TGTGCCACCAGCAGAGATACGTCGGGACTAGCGGGGGGCGGGTACTTC. Its protein is CATSRDTSGLAGGGYF.

CDR3 DNA: TGTGCCAGCAGCCTGCGGGGGGGGACTAGCACAGATACGCAGTATTTT. This codes for CASSLRGGTSTDTQYF. This rearrangement joins TRBV11-2 to TRBJ2-3; TRBD2 agrees at 9 bases. Germline V lookup: CDR1 SGHAT, CDR2 FQNNGV. The CDR3 is made up of 16 amino acids. Unmatched junction bases numbered 6, after V lost 5 bases and J lost 0 bases.

J is TRBJ2-3 and V is TRBV7-2; a possible D gene is TRBD1 (5 bases). CDR3 size: 14 residues. Germline V gene data show CDR1 as SGHTA and CDR2 as FQGNSA. Trimming removed 5 bases from V and 0 bases from J, with 9 bases in between. This CDR3 is CASSQGISTDTQYF. CDR3 nucleotide sequence: TGTGCCAGCAGCCAGGGAATTAGCACAGATACGCAGTATTTT.

The chain recombines TRBV10-1 with TRBJ2-5; perhaps TRBD2 as D (7 bases). The V gene's germline CDR1 is WNHNN and CDR2 SYGVQD (reference sequence). The V gene lost 4 bases and the J gene lost 1 base, with 10 bases spanning the gap. The CDR3 is made up of 14 amino acids. CDR3 residues: CASSGGGVQETQYF. In nucleotides, the CDR3 is TGCGCCAGCAGTGGAGGGGGGGTCCAAGAGACCCAGTACTTC.

V is TRBV27 and J is TRBJ2-7; D is unresolved. The germline gives CDR1 MNHEY, CDR2 SMNVEV (reference sequence). There are 12 residues in the CDR3. Trimming stripped 5 bases from V and 1 base from J, with 6 bases between. CDR3 DNA: TGTGCCAGCAGTCACAATTCCTACGAGCAGTACTTC. Translation: CASSHNSYEQYF.

Of note for this clone: The junction departs from the called germline gene at one end, perhaps through a read error. The V gene is TRBV3-1 (or the pseudogene TRBV3-2), the J gene TRBJ2-7; no definite D call. The CDR3 extends over 13 amino acids. The germline gives CDR1 LGHDT, CDR2 YNNKEL (reference sequence). CDR3 DNA sequence: TGTGCCAGCAGCCAAGTTCCGCAGGCCCTTAATATCTTC. Encoded protein: CASSQVPQALNIF.

J is TRBJ1-1 and V is TRBV7-8; D gene unclear. This CDR3 comprises 14 residues. Per germline, CDR1 SGHVS and CDR2 FQNEAQ. The V and J ends lost 5 bases and 4 bases respectively, with 14 bases between them. The CDR3 nucleotides read TGTGCCAGCAGCGAAGGAGGATTAGTCACTGAAGCTTTCTTT. This sequence encodes CASSEGGLVTEAFF.